This record covers a single T cell receptor (beta chain). V was clipped by 1 base and J by 11 bases, with 14 bases between them. Germline CDR1 reads SGHTA; CDR2 reads FQGNSA. The CDR3 sequence is 13 residues long. Only in-frame clones appear in the TCRdb table, and some are missing; sequencing was by immunoSEQ multiplex PCR. The repertoire holds about 160,000 clones, roughly 96% seen once, with approximately 0.97% in the top ten. The sample is drawn from a study of cytomegalovirus exposure and HLA in healthy donors. The sequence was collected from a young woman in good health and CMV-seronegative. J is TRBJ1-1 and V is TRBV7-2, with D uncertain. Sample: PBMCs. The CDR3 here is CASSLGGSDGAFF. In DNA, the CDR3 is TGTGCCAGCAGCTTAGGAGGTTCAGATGGGGCTTTCTTT.